Listed below are T cell receptor beta chains from one sample, sequenced in a study of OX40 agonist ivuxolimab in advanced cancers. Some clones are missing from TCRdb's copy, which holds only in-frame ones; the method was immunoSEQ multiplex PCR. The sample yields about 59,000 clones, over 75% seen once. This specimen was CD4+ or CD8+ T cells sorted from blood, taken in a trial of the OX40 agonist ivuxolimab. Receptors originate from an adult with an advanced solid tumor such as melanoma, head and neck, liver or kidney cancer. Both conserved end residues are part of each CDR3. The D gene is left open where the match is weak. A row's size may be missing; if present it is once, few, many or a size class.

D: NA; J: TRBJ1-5; V: TRBV5-1; size: NA; DNA: TGCGCCAGCAGCTTGGGGGGAGGTGACCAGCCCCAGCATTTT; CDR3: CASSLGGGDQPQHF
D: TRBD1; J: TRBJ1-2; V: TRBV5-1; size: NA; DNA: TGCGCCAGCAGCTTGGGACAGGGAAACTATGGCTACACCTTC; CDR3: CASSLGQGNYGYTF
D: NA; J: TRBJ1-4; V: TRBV19; size: NA; DNA: TGTGCCAGTAGTCCGGGACCAGACGATGAAAAACTGTTTTTT; CDR3: CASSPGPDDEKLFF
D: NA; J: TRBJ1-2; V: TRBV10-3; size: NA; DNA: TGTGCCATCAGTAGGGGGTACGGCTACACCTTC; CDR3: CAISRGYGYTF
D: NA; J: TRBJ1-6; V: TRBV4-1; size: NA; DNA: TGCGCCAGCAGCCAATACGCGGGTAATCAGGATAATTCACCCCTCCACTTT; CDR3: CASSQYAGNQDNSPLHF
D: TRBD2; J: TRBJ2-7; V: TRBV9; size: NA; DNA: TGTGCCAGCAGCGTATCGGGAGGTGGGAGTAACGAGCAGTACTTC; CDR3: CASSVSGGGSNEQYF
D: NA; J: TRBJ1-1; V: TRBV2; size: NA; DNA: TGTGCCAGCAGTGAATTTGACGGGAAATCCAATGAAGCTTTCTTT; CDR3: CASSEFDGKSNEAFF
D: NA; J: TRBJ2-7; V: TRBV30; size: NA; DNA: TGTGCCTGGCGTAGGACCCTCTCTCGTGAGCAGTACTTC; CDR3: CAWRRTLSREQYF
D: NA; J: TRBJ1-2; V: TRBV10-3; size: few; DNA: TGTGCCATCAGTGACTACTATGGCTACACCTTC; CDR3: CAISDYYGYTF
D: NA; J: TRBJ2-3; V: TRBV19; size: NA; DNA: TGTGCCAGCAAGGCGAGCGGAGATACGCAGTATTTT; CDR3: CASKASGDTQYF
D: NA; J: TRBJ2-1; V: TRBV21-1; size: NA; DNA: TGTGCCAGCAGCAAAGTTTTAGGACTAGCGGGAGTGGTTGAGCAGTTCTTC; CDR3: CASSKVLGLAGVVEQFF
D: NA; J: TRBJ1-6; V: TRBV6-1; size: few; DNA: TGTGCCAGCAGTGAAGCTACAGGGTTTTCACCCCTCCACTTT; CDR3: CASSEATGFSPLHF
D: NA; J: TRBJ2-3; V: TRBV7-3; size: NA; DNA: TGTGCCAGCAGCCCTAACTCCGAAGATACGCAGTATTTT; CDR3: CASSPNSEDTQYF
D: NA; J: TRBJ2-1; V: TRBV11-3; size: NA; DNA: TGTGCCAGCAGCTTAGAGTACAATGAGCAGTTCTTC; CDR3: CASSLEYNEQFF
D: TRBD1; J: TRBJ2-4; V: TRBV5-4; size: NA; DNA: TGTGCCAGCAGCAGTAACAGGGGGGCCAAAAACATTCAGTACTTC; CDR3: CASSSNRGAKNIQYF
D: TRBD2; J: TRBJ2-3; V: TRBV18; size: few; DNA: TGTGCCAGCTCATCTTCTATAGGGACTAGCGGTACAGATACGCAGTATTTT; CDR3: CASSSSIGTSGTDTQYF
D: TRBD1; J: TRBJ2-7; V: TRBV7-2; size: NA; DNA: TGTGCCAGCAGTAAAGACAGGGAGCTCGAGCAGTACTTC; CDR3: CASSKDRELEQYF
D: NA; J: TRBJ2-3; V: TRBV27; size: once; DNA: TGTGCCAGCAGTACACAGGGCACAGATACGCAGTATTTT; CDR3: CASSTQGTDTQYF
D: NA; J: TRBJ2-3; V: TRBV7-2; size: NA; DNA: TGTGCCAGCAGCTCGCTGGGCACAGATACGCAGTATTTT; CDR3: CASSSLGTDTQYF
D: TRBD2; J: TRBJ2-5; V: TRBV19; size: NA; DNA: TGTGCCAGTAGTATAACTAGCGGGACCCTTGCTTACCAAGAGACCCAGTACTTC; CDR3: CASSITSGTLAYQETQYF
D: TRBD1; J: TRBJ2-7; V: TRBV7-2; size: NA; DNA: TGTGCCAGCAGCCCTGTAGGAGGACAGGGCCACGAGCAGTACTTC; CDR3: CASSPVGGQGHEQYF
D: NA; J: TRBJ1-2; V: TRBV19; size: NA; DNA: TGTGCCACCCTGAGGGACACAACGGATGGCTACACCTTC; CDR3: CATLRDTTDGYTF
D: NA; J: TRBJ2-5; V: TRBV19; size: NA; DNA: TGTGCCAGTAGTATCGAGCTCTGGGAGACCCAGTACTTC; CDR3: CASSIELWETQYF
D: NA; J: TRBJ2-3; V: TRBV20-1; size: NA; DNA: TGCAGTGCTAAAATCTCAGATACGCAGTATTTT; CDR3: CSAKISDTQYF
D: TRBD1; J: TRBJ1-5; V: TRBV19; size: NA; DNA: TGTGCCAGTAGGGGACAGGGCGGACAGCCCCAGCATTTT; CDR3: CASRGQGGQPQHF
D: NA; J: TRBJ1-5; V: TRBV27; size: few; DNA: TGTGCCAGCAGCCAATCTTCGCGGCTACAGCAGCCCCAGCATTTT; CDR3: CASSQSSRLQQPQHF